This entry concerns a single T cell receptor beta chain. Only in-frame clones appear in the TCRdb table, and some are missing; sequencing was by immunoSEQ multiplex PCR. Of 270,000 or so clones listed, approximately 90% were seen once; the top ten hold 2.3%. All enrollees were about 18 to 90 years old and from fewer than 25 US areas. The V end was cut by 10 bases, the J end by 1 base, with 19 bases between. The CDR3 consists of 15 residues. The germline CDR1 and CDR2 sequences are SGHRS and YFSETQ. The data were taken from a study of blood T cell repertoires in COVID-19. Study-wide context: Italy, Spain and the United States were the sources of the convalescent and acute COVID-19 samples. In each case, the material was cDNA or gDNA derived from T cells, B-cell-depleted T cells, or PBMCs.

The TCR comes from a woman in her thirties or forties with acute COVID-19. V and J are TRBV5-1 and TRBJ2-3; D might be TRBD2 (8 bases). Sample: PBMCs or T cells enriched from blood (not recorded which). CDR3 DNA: TGCGCCCCCAGCGGGGGCAGGGGGGGCACAGATACGCAGTATTTT. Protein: CAPSGGRGGTDTQYF. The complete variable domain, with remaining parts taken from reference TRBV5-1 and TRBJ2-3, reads KAGVTQTPRYLIKTRGQQVTLSCSPISGHRSVSWYQQTPGQGLQFLFEYFSETQRNKGNFPGRFSGRQFSNSRSEMNVSTLELGDSALYLCAPSGGRGGTDTQYFGPGTRLTVL.